This section outlines one T cell receptor beta chain sequence together with its context. The data were taken from a study of blood T cell repertoires in COVID-19. Overall study: Sites across the United States, Italy and Spain contributed samples from acute and convalescent COVID-19. T cells, B-cell-depleted T cells, or PBMCs supplied cDNA or gDNA.

In the original analysis: Counts of nucleated cells, estimated from reference gene primer amplification, were obtained. TCRdb's copy holds only in-frame clones and misses some; the assay was immunoSEQ multiplex PCR. V and J calls plus clone size are reproduced from that table; the DNA served to infer D and trimming. The sample records some 26,000 clones, roughly 82% being singletons. The ends lost 0 bases at V and 5 bases at J; junction bases unmatched: 8. CDR1 is SGHRS, CDR2 YFSETQ, per germline. The CDR3 has 15 amino acids. The sequence came from a man of 80 years or more with active or convalescent COVID-19. The rearrangement joins TRBV5-1 to TRBJ2-7; 7 bases match TRBD1. Material: peripheral blood. The CDR3 DNA reads as TGCGCCAGCAGCTTGGCTAGGGGGCTCTTCGACGAGCAGTACTTC. It yields the protein CASSLARGLFDEQYF.